The T cell receptor (beta chain) under discussion was sequenced for a study of shared T cell receptors in the human thymus. Germline values: CDR1 MDHEN, CDR2 SYDVKM. V was clipped by 8 bases and J by 3 bases; unmatched bases: 9. This CDR3 comprises 15 residues. Some clones are missing from TCRdb's copy, which holds only in-frame ones; the method was immunoSEQ multiplex PCR. In the table there are hundreds of thousands of clones, about 90% of which are singletons. These data were likewise used in another study, on human thymus T cells. That publication notes: Resections removed during corrective heart surgery provided the thymus tissue used. Gene usage for V and J segments appeared biased in thymic and blood repertoires.

J is TRBJ2-7 and V is TRBV28; TRBD2 matches 11 bases. Sequenced sample: thymocytes. The TCR comes from a boy in the first two years of life with a congenital heart defect. The CDR3 coding sequence is TGTGCCAGCGGGCTGCCCGGGACTAGCGGCTACGAGCAGTACTTC. This gives the protein CASGLPGTSGYEQYF.